The clone carrying this T cell receptor (beta chain) has ten or more counts. Its target is not known. The sample comes from a study of T-cell reconstitution after alpha-beta-depleted transplantation in children. During its preparation, the TCRbeta library received unique molecular identifiers. TCRdb analysed the PCR reads with MiXCR anew, one entry per CDR3 protein. Of fewer than 250,000 distinct CDR3 sequences in the sample, around 7.8% were seen once. Notes on the study in general: It was reported that alpha-beta T cells came from several hundred expanded graft clones (about two months after transplant). After one year, T-cell counts and TCRbeta diversity mostly came from new T cells. Surviving recipient T cells and intrathymic progenitors accounted for some patients' high TCRbeta diversity at day 60.

V was pared by 4 bases and J by 2 bases, with 11 bases between. The CDR3 loop spans 15 amino acids. The V gene's germline CDR1 is MDHEN and CDR2 SYDVKM. The clonotype was recovered from a male patient aged 10-17 years who had a stem cell transplant for acute lymphoblastic leukemia, so the T cells may come from the graft donor. The chain has TRBV28 and TRBJ2-2; D perhaps matches TRBD2 (6 bases). The source material was PBMCs, mostly from graft donor cells, sampled 180 days after TCRalphabeta/CD19-depleted stem cell transplant. CDR3 in amino acids: CASSSWDFNTGELFF. In nucleotides, the CDR3 is TGTGCCAGCAGTTCCTGGGACTTTAACACCGGGGAGCTGTTTTTT.